This entry lists 27 T cell receptor beta chains sequenced from one sample in a study of spatial heterogeneity in lung cancer. Study-wide points: One measure, the expanded intratumoral alpha and beta TCR count, tracked tumor mutation counts.

As for time point: sample taken at primary tumor resection. Antigens for these TCRs are unknown. TCRdb independently ran MiXCR on the 5' RACE reads; one entry per CDR3 protein. The sample lists 8,000 to 10,000 distinct CDR3 sequences, 6.3% seen once, with about 9.4% in the top ten. The input for sequencing was lung tumor tissue, taken at surgery. The receptors originated from a male donor with early-stage non-small cell lung cancer.

This clonotype is medium-sized within its sample. The library was built for alpha chains, so this beta chain is an off-target read and its size means little. This chain links TRBV6-5 with TRBJ1-1; D possibly corresponds to TRBD1 (6 bases). The germline V and J ends were trimmed by 2 bases and 5 bases, with 12 bases remaining between them. Germline assignment: CDR1 MNHEY and CDR2 SVGAGI. The CDR3 loop spans 14 amino acids. The DNA of the CDR3 is TGTGCCAGCAGTTACCGGGGGGCGCAAACTGAAGCTTTCTTT. Its protein is CASSYRGAQTEAFF.

For this clonotype: This beta chain is an unintended read in a library built for alpha chains; its size means little. The rearrangement links TRBV5-1 to TRBJ2-3; TRBD2 matches at 8 bases. The J segment lost 2 bases and the V segment lost 4 bases, leaving 6 bases of the junction unmatched. CDR1 and CDR2 from the germline V gene are SGHRS and YFSETQ. There are 15 residues in the CDR3. CDR3 sequence: CASSEGLDLTDTQYF. CDR3 in DNA: TGCGCCAGCAGCGAGGGACTAGACCTCACAGATACGCAGTATTTT.

Ten or more counts support this clonotype. In a library made to pick up alpha chains, this beta chain is a stray read with a size that means little. This chain uses TRBV5-6 with TRBJ2-2, with 7 bases that match TRBD2. This CDR3 is built from 16 residues. V lost 2 bases, J lost 2 bases, and 6 bases stayed unmatched. CDR1 and CDR2 (germline): SGHDT, YYEEEE. The CDR3 is CASSFASGVNTGELFF. The CDR3 bases are TGTGCCAGCAGCTTCGCCAGCGGGGTCAACACCGGGGAGCTGTTTTTT.

In this sample, this clonotype turned up many times. For a library built for alpha chains, this beta chain is a stray read; little rests on its size. V usage is TRBV5-4 and J usage is TRBJ2-3, with D maybe TRBD2 (6 bases). Trimming removed 4 bases at V and 0 bases at J, with 18 bases between. CDR1 is SGHNT and CDR2 is YYREEE in the germline V gene (reference sequence). This CDR3 is built from 17 residues. The DNA for the CDR3 is TGTGCCAGCAGCCAAGGAGGGACTGTCCTTAGCACAGATACGCAGTATTTT. Protein sequence: CASSQGGTVLSTDTQYF.

This clonotype was detected ten times or more. At one boundary the junction diverges from the germline segment, which might be a read error. This beta chain slipped into a library made for alpha chains as a stray read, so its size is not meaningful. The chain uses TRBV11-2 and TRBJ1-3, with 9 bases aligning to TRBD1. The CDR3 loop spans 16 amino acids. Germline V gives CDR1 SGHAT, CDR2 FQNNGV. The CDR3 DNA sequence: TGTGCCAGCACCTCTACCTCTCGGGACAGGGCCCATCTCTGGGATTTT. This codes for CASTSTSRDRAHLWDF.

This clonotype was detected ten times or more. Because this beta chain is a stray read in a library intended to capture alpha chains, its abundance should not be given much weight. The rearrangement links TRBV20-1 to TRBJ2-7; tentatively, D is TRBD1 (6 bases). Looked up from germline, CDR1 is DFQATT and CDR2 is SNEGSKA (reference sequence). V was trimmed by 6 bases and J by 2 bases, leaving 14 bases between them. This CDR3 is built from 13 residues. The CDR3 nucleotides read TGCAGTGCCTTGGGTTCAGGGGCCTACGAGCAGTACTTC. Protein product: CSALGSGAYEQYF.

This clonotype was seen at least ten times. This beta chain appears as a stray read in a library generated for alpha chains; its size is not informative. The V call is TRBV6-6, the J call TRBJ2-1, with unresolved D. Germline V gene lookup returns CDR1 MNHNY and CDR2 SVGAGI (reference sequence). Trimming took off 11 bases at V and 5 bases at J, with 10 bases between the two ends. The CDR3 has 11 amino acids. The DNA for the CDR3 is TGTGCCTCCACCTTGGACAATGAGCAGTTCTTC. Amino acid sequence: CASTLDNEQFF.

By share, this clonotype ranks as medium-sized. The size of this beta chain means little, since it is a stray read in a library made for alpha chains. The rearrangement uses TRBV27 and TRBJ2-7; D is possibly TRBD1 (6 bases). CDR1 is MNHEY, CDR2 SMNVEV, per germline (reference sequence). Trimming took off 4 bases at V and 5 bases at J, with 12 bases between the two ends. This CDR3 is 13 amino acids long. The CDR3 region is CASSWGQGNEQYV. DNA for the CDR3: TGTGCCAGCAGTTGGGGGCAGGGTAACGAGCAGTACGTC.

This clonotype was picked up many times. The size of this beta chain means little, since it is a stray read in a library made for alpha chains. The V gene is TRBV5-1, the J gene TRBJ2-3; TRBD2 matches at 8 bases. V shed 3 bases, J shed 8 bases, and the junction held 11 bases outside the gene matches. Germline CDR1 is SGHRS and CDR2 is YFSETQ. The CDR3 is 15 residues long. CDR3 DNA: TGCGCCAGCAGCTCGGGGGGGGCCGATAAAGGTACGCAGTATTTT. Translating gives CASSSGGADKGTQYF.

This clonotype was picked up many times. Being off target in a library aimed at alpha chains, this beta chain has a size of little meaning. This chain links TRBV3-1 with TRBJ2-5; TRBD1 might be the D (5 bases). Between the trimmed V and J ends, which lost 5 bases and 0 bases, there was a span of 7 bases. There are 13 residues in the CDR3. Germline assignment: CDR1 LGHDT and CDR2 YNNKEL (reference sequence). The CDR3 bases are TGTGCCAGCAGCGACAGTGACCAAGAGACCCAGTACTTC. Its translation: CASSDSDQETQYF.

This clonotype has a count of ten or more. Found in a library prepared for alpha chains, this beta chain is an off-target read, and its abundance has little meaning. This CDR3 reads CASSLPGQGESPLHF. In DNA form, the CDR3 reads TGTGCCAGCAGTTTGCCTGGACAGGGTGAATCACCCCTCCACTTT. The chain links TRBV28 to TRBJ1-6; 8 bases line up with TRBD1. Germline CDR1 and CDR2: MDHEN and SYDVKM. Unmatched junction bases numbered 8, after V lost 3 bases and J lost 10 bases. This CDR3 contains 15 residues.

This clonotype is labeled medium-sized. The library was built for alpha chains, so this beta chain is an off-target read and its size means little. The J gene is TRBJ2-3, the V gene TRBV5-1; D gene ambiguous. V was pared by 3 bases and J by 2 bases, with 13 bases between. The CDR3 loop spans 15 amino acids. The germline CDR1 and CDR2 sequences are SGHRS and YFSETQ. The DNA of the CDR3 is TGCGCCAGCAGCTCCGCACCCCTTTTCACAGATACGCAGTATTTT. It yields the protein CASSSAPLFTDTQYF.

This clonotype was counted at least ten times. The library was prepared for alpha chains; this beta chain is a stray read, so its frequency means little. The chain recombines TRBV7-9 with TRBJ1-1; D is unclear. This CDR3 is 12 amino acids long. Trimming took off 5 bases at V and 11 bases at J, with 15 bases between the two ends. CDR1 and CDR2 (germline): SEHNR, FQNEAQ (reference sequence). The CDR3 spells CASSGGQPGAFF. CDR3 coding DNA: TGTGCCAGCAGCGGAGGGCAGCCTGGGGCTTTCTTT. Full variable domain (outside the CDR3, taken from reference TRBV7-9 and TRBJ1-1): DTGVSQNPRHKITKRGQNVTFRCDPISEHNRLYWYRQTLGQGPEFLTYFQNEAQLEKSRLLSDRFSAERPKGSFSTLEIQRTEQGDSAMYLCASSGGQPGAFFGQGTRLTVV.

On this clonotype: This beta chain is a stray sequence in a library constructed for alpha chains; its clone size is not meaningful. The chain has TRBV27 and TRBJ2-7; TRBD2 matches 12 bases. V shed 1 base, J shed 5 bases, and the junction held 21 bases outside the gene matches. This CDR3 contains 21 residues. Germline values: CDR1 MNHEY, CDR2 SMNVEV (reference sequence). CDR3 loop: CASSLFGDFGTSGFVGNEQYF. The CDR3 coding sequence is TGTGCCAGCAGTTTATTCGGAGATTTCGGGACTAGCGGGTTTGTAGGAAACGAGCAGTACTTC.

This clonotype was recorded at least ten times. This beta chain lies outside the target of a library built for alpha chains; its clone size means little. The chain carries TRBV28 and TRBJ2-3, with D possibly matching TRBD2 (6 bases). This CDR3 is 14 amino acids long. V shed 4 bases and J shed 3 bases, with 11 bases lying between them. Germline CDR1 and CDR2: MDHEN and SYDVKM. The CDR3 DNA follows: TGTGCCAGCAGTTCGATGGGGGGAACAGATACGCAGTATTTT. As protein: CASSSMGGTDTQYF.

This clonotype has at least ten counts. As an off-target read in a library built for alpha chains, this beta chain has a frequency of little significance. This chain uses TRBV5-1 with TRBJ2-1, with 8 bases identical to TRBD2. Germline V gives CDR1 SGHRS, CDR2 YFSETQ. This CDR3 contains 15 residues. The V segment lost 2 bases and the J segment 3 bases; nucleotides outside the gene matches: 4. CDR3 region: CASSLEAGVYNEQFF. The DNA of the CDR3 is TGCGCCAGCAGCTTAGAAGCGGGAGTCTACAATGAGCAGTTCTTC.

This clonotype has at least ten counts. This beta chain is an off-target read within a library intended for alpha chains, so its frequency means little. V is TRBV27 and J is TRBJ2-3; D is perhaps TRBD2 (7 bases). Germline V gives CDR1 MNHEY, CDR2 SMNVEV (reference sequence). The V end was cut by 7 bases, the J end by 5 bases, with 19 bases between. The CDR3 spans 15 residues. The CDR3 sequence: CASIPTGGFVDTQYF. The CDR3 DNA follows: TGTGCCAGCATCCCAACGGGGGGCTTCGTAGATACGCAGTATTTT.

In its sample, this clonotype was seen many times. This beta chain slipped into a library made for alpha chains as a stray read, so its size is not meaningful. J is TRBJ1-1 and V is TRBV20-1; 8 bases align to TRBD1. This CDR3 has 16 residues. Germline CDR1 reads DFQATT; CDR2 reads SNEGSKA (reference sequence). Germline trimming cut 3 bases from V and 6 bases from J; bases unmatched to any gene: 15. CDR3 sequence (DNA): TGCAGTGCTAGGATCCCTGCCGGGACAGGAGGATCTGAAGCTTTCTTT. Protein sequence: CSARIPAGTGGSEAFF.

About this clonotype: This beta chain is a stray sequence in a library constructed for alpha chains; its clone size is not meaningful. This rearrangement joins TRBV7-2 to TRBJ1-5; D perhaps matches TRBD1 (5 bases). The CDR3 is 14 amino acids. Germline V CDR1 and CDR2: SGHTA, FQGNSA. Trimming removed 5 bases from V and 2 bases from J, with 10 bases in between. CDR3 bases: TGTGCCAGCAGCCGTTGGGGGGGCAATCAGCCCCAGCATTTT. It yields the protein CASSRWGGNQPQHF.

This clonotype is categorized as medium-sized. This beta chain turned up in a library designed for alpha chains; as an off-target read, its abundance says little. As DNA, the CDR3 is TGTGCCAGTAGTATTGGACAGGGCAATCAGCCCCAGCATTTT. It translates to CASSIGQGNQPQHF. V and J are TRBV19 and TRBJ1-5; 7 positions agree with TRBD1. The CDR3 totals 14 residues. CDR1 and CDR2 (germline): LNHDA, SQIVND (reference sequence). V dropped 3 bases and J dropped 2; count of bases not matched to a gene: 1.

This clonotype came up many times. This beta chain turned up in a library designed for alpha chains; as an off-target read, its abundance says little. This chain joins TRBV30 and TRBJ1-5; possibly TRBD1 for D (5 bases). This CDR3 spans 15 amino acids. V was pared by 1 base and J by 7 bases, with 17 bases between. Germline V gene sequence: CDR1 GTSNPN, CDR2 SVGIG (reference sequence). The CDR3, as DNA: TGTGCCTGGAGTGCGGGCCTCCAGGGTCGGCAGCCCCAGCATTTT. The encoded protein is CAWSAGLQGRQPQHF. Full variable domain (missing parts from reference TRBV30 and TRBJ1-5): SQTIHQWPATLVQPVGSPLSLECTVEGTSNPNLYWYRQAAGRGLQLLFYSVGIGQISSEVPQNLSASRPQDRQFILSSKKLLLSDSGFYLCAWSAGLQGRQPQHFGDGTRLSIL.

This clonotype was picked up many times. Because the library targeted alpha chains, this beta chain is an off-target read whose size means little. The CDR3 region is CASSRRDRFTEAFF. In DNA form, the CDR3 reads TGTGCCAGTAGTCGGAGGGACCGCTTCACTGAAGCTTTCTTT. The gene calls are TRBV19 and TRBJ1-1, with D tentatively TRBD1 (5 bases). Germline V CDR1 and CDR2: LNHDA, SQIVND (reference sequence). Trimming pared 5 bases from V and 4 bases from J, leaving 14 bases between. CDR3 length: 14 residues.

This clonotype was observed at least ten times. The library was designed around alpha chains, so this beta chain is a stray read whose abundance carries little weight. The rearrangement uses TRBV12-3 or TRBV12-4 and TRBJ2-3, with 8 nucleotides matching TRBD2. With 3 bases clipped from V and 2 bases from J, the junction kept 4 bases outside the gene matches. This CDR3 has 15 amino acids. The chain's CDR3 is CASSLERGITDTQYF. The CDR3 coding sequence is TGTGCCAGCAGTTTGGAGCGGGGGATCACAGATACGCAGTATTTT.

This clonotype was seen more than once but under ten times. This may arise from a read error, as a much more abundant clone is one base away. This beta chain is an off-target read within a library intended for alpha chains, so its frequency means little. DNA for the CDR3: TGTGCCAGCAGTCGAGCCTCGGTTATAAGACTCTCCTATAATTCACCCCTCCACTTT. It specifies CASSRASVIRLSYNSPLHF. J is TRBJ1-6 and V is TRBV28, with unresolved D. The CDR3 length is 19 residues. V lost 5 bases and J lost 0, with 20 bases in between. The V gene's germline CDR1 is MDHEN and CDR2 SYDVKM.

This clonotype qualifies as large (0.1 to 1%). As an off-target read in a library built for alpha chains, this beta chain has a frequency of little significance. The rearrangement joins TRBV25-1 to TRBJ2-2, with unresolved D. Germline V gene data show CDR1 as MGHDK and CDR2 as SYGVNS. With 3 bases removed from V and 3 bases from J, the gap between germline ends came to 2 bases. CDR3 size: 12 residues. The CDR3 reads CASSEDTGELFF. The DNA of the CDR3 is TGTGCCAGCAGTGAGGACACCGGGGAGCTGTTTTTT.

This clonotype ranks as medium-sized. This beta chain is an unintended read in a library built for alpha chains; its size means little. The J gene is TRBJ2-7, the V gene TRBV15; D is uncertain. CDR3 length: 13 amino acids. The germline V and J ends were trimmed by 0 bases and 3 bases, with 6 bases remaining between them. Germline loops: CDR1 LNHNV, CDR2 YYDKDF (reference sequence). The CDR3 sequence is CATSRELLYEQYV. As DNA, the CDR3 is TGTGCCACCAGCAGAGAACTACTCTACGAGCAGTACGTC.

By share, this clonotype ranks as medium-sized. The size of this beta chain means little, since it is a stray read in a library made for alpha chains. J is TRBJ1-1 and V is TRBV20-1; D is uncertain. Per germline, CDR1 DFQATT and CDR2 SNEGSKA (reference sequence). Trimming removed 6 bases from V and 1 base from J, with 9 bases in between. The CDR3 contains 12 residues. DNA of the CDR3: TGCAGTGCAAAAGGGCCGAACACTGAAGCTTTCTTT. This translates into CSAKGPNTEAFF.